The 25 T cell receptor beta chains listed next were all sequenced from one sample in a study of cytomegalovirus exposure and HLA in healthy donors. The PCR had 60 Vbeta and 13 Jbeta primers. Sequenced by immunoSEQ multiplex PCR; TCRdb stores in-frame clones only, minus some. The sample consists of roughly 160,000 clones, under 85% of them appearing once. Sequencing was done on a sample of PBMCs. The receptors were gathered from a woman between 18 and 29 years old in good health and CMV-seropositive.

The chain couples TRBV4-3 to TRBJ2-3; perhaps TRBD1 as D (6 bases). The CDR3 length is 15 residues. Trimming took off 0 bases at V and 5 bases at J, with 12 bases between the two ends. Germline CDR1 and CDR2: LGHNA and YSLEER. This CDR3 reads CASSQDLQGQDTQYF. Here the CDR3 DNA reads TGCGCCAGCAGCCAAGATTTACAGGGACAAGATACGCAGTATTTT.

This chain joins TRBV4-1 and TRBJ2-2; 10 bases fit TRBD1. CDR3 length: 16 residues. After removal of 5 bases from V and 4 bases from J, the junction contained 7 bases not matched to a gene. Germline V CDR1 and CDR2: MGHRA, YSYEKL. The CDR3 sequence is CASSFPDRGRTGELFF. The CDR3 bases are TGCGCCAGCAGCTTTCCCGACAGGGGGCGCACCGGGGAGCTGTTTTTT.

The rearrangement links TRBV21-1 to TRBJ2-5; the table's D call of TRBD1 was not tested on the DNA. The assigned J gene may be wrong: the sequence end matches TRBJ2-7 better. TRBV21-1 is noted as a pseudogene. The CDR3 is made up of 13 amino acids. CDR3 residues: CASGGQGADEQYF. CDR3 DNA sequence: TGTGCCAGCGGAGGACAGGGGGCCGACGAGCAGTACTTC.

The V and J genes are TRBV5-1 and TRBJ2-2, with a possible D match to TRBD1 (7 bases). Per the germline V gene, CDR1 is SGHRS and CDR2 is YFSETQ. Trimming removed 4 bases from V and 4 bases from J, with 17 bases in between. This CDR3 comprises 16 residues. CDR3 loop: CASSPNVQGGTGELFF. Written as DNA, the CDR3 is TGCGCCAGCAGCCCCAATGTCCAGGGGGGCACCGGGGAGCTGTTTTTT.

V is TRBV18 and J is TRBJ2-7; 11 bases agree with TRBD1. CDR1 is KGHSH, CDR2 LQKENI, per germline. The V gene end was trimmed by 1 base and the J gene end by 3 bases; junction bases not matched to a gene: 2. The CDR3 totals 15 residues. The CDR3 reads CASSPRGTGGYEQYF. CDR3 DNA: TGTGCCAGCTCACCACGCGGGACAGGGGGCTACGAGCAGTACTTC.

V usage is TRBV5-6 and J usage is TRBJ2-1, with 7 positions matching TRBD1. V shed 7 bases and J 7 bases; nucleotides not matched to a gene: 5. Germline-derived CDR1 and CDR2 are SGHDT and YYEEEE. This CDR3 region has 12 residues. The CDR3 DNA reads as TGTGCCAGCGGGGACAGTAGGAATGAGCAGTTCTTC. Translated, it gives CASGDSRNEQFF.

The chain joins TRBV19 to TRBJ2-1, with TRBD2 identical over 10 bases. Trimming took 4 bases from V and 9 from J; bases not matched to a gene: 6. Germline V CDR1 and CDR2: LNHDA, SQIVND (reference sequence). The CDR3 length is 14 residues. CDR3 coding DNA: TGTGCCAGTAGTAGATTAGCGGGGGGAGGTGAGCAGTTCTTC. Residues: CASSRLAGGGEQFF.

The V and J genes are TRBV19 and TRBJ1-4, with TRBD1 as a possible D gene (5 bases). V was shortened by 8 bases and J by 2 bases, with 12 bases between the two germline ends. Germline CDR1 is LNHDA and CDR2 is SQIVND (reference sequence). The CDR3 is made up of 14 amino acids. The CDR3 nucleotides are TGTGCCAGTGGACGACAGTTCACTAATGAAAAACTGTTTTTT. This sequence encodes CASGRQFTNEKLFF.

The J gene is TRBJ1-3, the V gene TRBV18; possible D gene TRBD1, 6 bases. V lost 0 bases and J 5 bases, leaving 8 bases between the germline ends. Germline V gene data show CDR1 as KGHSH and CDR2 as LQKENI. The CDR3 runs 14 residues. As DNA, the CDR3 is TGTGCCAGCTCACCACCGGACAGCCGAAACACCATATATTTT. It codes for CASSPPDSRNTIYF.

The chain links TRBV25-1 to TRBJ1-1; 10 nucleotides match TRBD1. The CDR3 spans 13 residues. Per germline, CDR1 MGHDK and CDR2 SYGVNS. The junction had 3 bases not matched to a gene; V was cut back by 3 bases and J by 8 bases. This CDR3 reads CASSDRTGGEAFF. In DNA form, the CDR3 reads TGTGCCAGCAGTGACCGGACAGGGGGAGAAGCTTTCTTT.

This chain connects TRBV19 to TRBJ1-3, with 10 bases matching TRBD1. Unmatched junction bases numbered 2, after V lost 7 bases and J lost 2 bases. Germline CDR1 LNHDA, CDR2 SQIVND (reference sequence). The CDR3 length is 14 residues. This CDR3 is CASKDRGTGNTIYF. The CDR3 DNA reads TGTGCCAGTAAGGACAGGGGGACTGGAAACACCATATATTTT.

This clone has a single count. The chain links TRBV11-3 to TRBJ2-7; TRBD1 matches at 8 bases. Looked up from germline, CDR1 is SGHNT and CDR2 is YENEEA. The CDR3 consists of 13 residues. The V gene end was trimmed by 5 bases and the J gene end by 3 bases; junction bases not matched to a gene: 3. CDR3 bases: TGTGCCAGCAGCCGGGGGACAGGCTACGAGCAGTACTTC. It is translated as CASSRGTGYEQYF.

This clone was detected only a few times. The chain has TRBV11-2 and TRBJ2-1; TRBD1 is a possible D gene (6 bases). Trimming pared 1 base from V and 2 bases from J, leaving 9 bases between. The CDR3 is 15 residues long. Germline CDR1 and CDR2: SGHAT and FQNNGV. The CDR3 nucleotides are TGTGCCAGCAGCTTAGGACAGGCACCCTACAATGAGCAGTTCTTC. Translating it yields CASSLGQAPYNEQFF.

The chain is built from TRBV7-8 and TRBJ1-2, with D possibly matching TRBD1 (5 bases). This CDR3 contains 18 residues. The germline gives CDR1 SGHVS, CDR2 FQNEAQ. V lost 1 base and J lost 6, with 24 bases in between. DNA for the CDR3: TGTGCCAGCAGCTTAGGGATATCGTGGTGGAGGGGCGGCAATGGCTACACCTTC. It yields the protein CASSLGISWWRGGNGYTF.

About this clone itself: Germline and junction disagree at one end, which may indicate a read error. The chain recombines TRBV7-9 with TRBJ1-1, with unresolved D. The germline V gene has CDR1 SEHNR and CDR2 FQNEAQ (reference sequence). CDR3 length: 14 amino acids. The CDR3: CSSSPDLLNTEAFF. The CDR3 region has the DNA TGTTCCAGCAGCCCCGATCTATTAAACACTGAAGCTTTCTTT.

This clone occurred a few times. The J gene is TRBJ2-1, the V gene TRBV5-4; TRBD2 might be the D (5 bases). Germline CDR1 and CDR2: SGHNT and YYREEE (reference sequence). Trimming took 9 bases from V and 5 from J, leaving 12 bases between them. The CDR3 spans 12 residues. The CDR3 protein is CATRAGNNEQFF. CDR3 DNA: TGTGCCACCCGGGCGGGTAACAATGAGCAGTTCTTC.

The chain employs TRBV25-1 and TRBJ2-3; TRBD1 matches 9 bases. The V segment lost 4 bases and the J segment 4 bases; nucleotides outside the gene matches: 12. Germline V CDR1 and CDR2: MGHDK, SYGVNS. The CDR3 runs to 17 residues. CDR3 sequence: CASSGSTGQGSSDTQYF. In nucleotides, the CDR3 is TGTGCCAGCAGTGGGAGCACGGGACAGGGTTCTTCAGATACGCAGTATTTT.

The chain joins TRBV5-1 to TRBJ2-1; a possible D gene is TRBD1 (6 bases). Germline CDR1 is SGHRS and CDR2 is YFSETQ. V lost 0 bases to trimming and J lost 8 bases, with 9 bases between them. The CDR3 totals 13 residues. The CDR3 bases are TGCGCCAGCAGCTTGGACAGGGACGATGAGCAGTTCTTC. It specifies CASSLDRDDEQFF.

The CDR3 sequence is CASSLGDGVVRPQHF. The CDR3, as DNA: TGTGCCAGCAGCTTGGGAGACGGTGTTGTACGGCCCCAGCATTTT. The V gene is TRBV7-9, the J gene TRBJ1-5; D is undetermined. CDR3 length: 15 amino acids. Between the trimmed V and J ends, which lost 3 bases and 9 bases, there was a span of 18 bases. Germline V gives CDR1 SEHNR, CDR2 FQNEAQ (reference sequence).

The rearrangement joins TRBV9 to TRBJ1-2; the match to TRBD1 covers 7 bases. This CDR3 has 15 residues. Unmatched junction bases numbered 9, after V lost 3 bases and J lost 4 bases. Germline V gives CDR1 SGDLS, CDR2 YYNGEE. DNA of the CDR3: TGTGCCAGCAGCGCACACAGGGGCGCGGTCTATGGCTACACCTTC. Encoded protein: CASSAHRGAVYGYTF.

The chain couples TRBV7-6 to TRBJ1-3, with TRBD1 identical over 8 bases. The ends lost 4 bases at V and 4 bases at J; junction bases unmatched: 12. The germline CDR1 and CDR2 sequences are SGHVS and FNYEAQ. There are 17 residues in the CDR3. DNA for the CDR3: TGTGCCAGCAGCTCCTTTCCACAGGGGGTAGCAGGAAACACCATATATTTT. As protein: CASSSFPQGVAGNTIYF.

The chain uses TRBV7-2 and TRBJ1-1; D not resolved. CDR1 SGHTA and CDR2 FQGNSA come from the germline V gene. V was pared by 1 base and J by 4 bases, with 10 bases between. This CDR3 region has 14 residues. The CDR3 DNA follows: TGTGCCAGCAGCTTAGTGGAGGGTACCACTGAAGCTTTCTTT. Residues: CASSLVEGTTEAFF.

The gene calls are TRBV27 and TRBJ1-1, with TRBD1 as a possible D gene (6 bases). Trimming took 5 bases from V and 0 from J, leaving 10 bases between them. The CDR3 totals 14 residues. The germline V gene encodes CDR1 MNHEY and CDR2 SMNVEV (reference sequence). CDR3 loop: CASSPNRVNTEAFF. CDR3 DNA sequence: TGTGCCAGCAGTCCGAACAGGGTGAACACTGAAGCTTTCTTT.

This chain connects TRBV28 to TRBJ1-4; possibly TRBD1 for D (6 bases). Trimming pared 5 bases from V and 10 bases from J, leaving 23 bases between. The CDR3 loop spans 16 amino acids. The germline gives CDR1 MDHEN, CDR2 SYDVKM. The CDR3 loop is CASSATPGGAETKLFF. The CDR3 DNA is TGTGCCAGCAGTGCCACCCCCGGGGGGGCGGAGACAAAACTGTTTTTT.

The CDR3 DNA reads as TGCGCCAGCAGCCAAGCGCAGTCTAACTATGGCTACACCTTC. Amino acid sequence: CASSQAQSNYGYTF. The chain has TRBV4-1 and TRBJ1-2; D not certain. CDR1 MGHRA and CDR2 YSYEKL come from the germline V gene. The CDR3 has 14 residues. V gave up 1 base and J gave up 0 bases, with 6 bases separating them.